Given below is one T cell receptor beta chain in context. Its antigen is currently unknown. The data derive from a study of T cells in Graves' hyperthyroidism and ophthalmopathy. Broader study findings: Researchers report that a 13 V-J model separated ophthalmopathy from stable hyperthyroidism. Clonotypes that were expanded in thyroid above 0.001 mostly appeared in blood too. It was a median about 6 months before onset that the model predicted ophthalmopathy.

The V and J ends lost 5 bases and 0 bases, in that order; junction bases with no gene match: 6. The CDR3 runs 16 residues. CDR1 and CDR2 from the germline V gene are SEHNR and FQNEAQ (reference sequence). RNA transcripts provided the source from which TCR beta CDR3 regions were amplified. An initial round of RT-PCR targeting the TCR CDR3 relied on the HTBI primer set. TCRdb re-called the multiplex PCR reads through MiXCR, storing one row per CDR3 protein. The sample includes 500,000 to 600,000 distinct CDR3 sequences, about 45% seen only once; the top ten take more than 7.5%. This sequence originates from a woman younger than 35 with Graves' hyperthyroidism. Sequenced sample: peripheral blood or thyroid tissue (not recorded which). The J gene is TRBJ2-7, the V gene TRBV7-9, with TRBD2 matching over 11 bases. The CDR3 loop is CASSRGLAVASYEQYF. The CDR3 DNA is TGTGCCAGCAGCCGGGGACTAGCGGTTGCCTCCTACGAGCAGTACTTC.